Listed below are T cell receptor beta chains from one sample, sequenced in a study of blood T cell repertoires in COVID-19. The assay was immunoSEQ multiplex PCR, and TCRdb's table has in-frame clones only and misses some. Here the sample spans approximately 330,000 clones, 65% to 90% being singletons. The source material was PBMCs or T cells enriched from blood (not recorded which). The origin of the receptors is a woman aged 40 to 50 with acute COVID-19. The CDR3 runs from the conserved cysteine through the conserved F or W. D genes are given only for firm matches. Where a row states a size, it is once, few, many or the class of an expanded clone; other rows omit it.

NA,TRBJ2-5,NA,TRBV9,TGTGCCAGCAGCATCGGGACTCATAAAGAGACCCAGTACTTC,CASSIGTHKETQYF
TRBD2,TRBJ2-5,NA,TRBV4-2,TGTGCCAGCAGCCGCCTCCCGTCCAGCGGGGGACCGCAAGAGACCCAGTACTTC,CASSRLPSSGGPQETQYF
NA,TRBJ1-2,NA,TRBV2,TGTGCCAGCAGTGAAGGGCGCGGGAACTATGGCTACACCTTC,CASSEGRGNYGYTF
NA,TRBJ1-2,NA,TRBV19,TGTGCCAGTAAGACAACTAACTATGGCTACACCTTC,CASKTTNYGYTF
NA,TRBJ2-7,NA,TRBV6-5,TGTGCCAGCAGCTATCAGGGTCCCTACGAGCAGTACTTC,CASSYQGPYEQYF
TRBD2,TRBJ2-5,NA,TRBV5-1,TGCGCCAGCAGCTTGGTGGGGGGGGACCGCCAAGAGACCCAGTACTTC,CASSLVGGDRQETQYF
NA,TRBJ1-4,NA,TRBV5-8,TGTGCCAGCAGCTTGGGGAGTGTCTCAACTAATGAAAAACTGTTTTTT,CASSLGSVSTNEKLFF
NA,TRBJ1-6,once,TRBV9,TGTGCCAGCACCGACAGGCCGCTTAATTCACCCCTCCACTTT,CASTDRPLNSPLHF
NA,TRBJ2-5,NA,TRBV2,TGTGCCAGCAGTGAAGTTTTGGGAGAAGAGACCCAGTACTTC,CASSEVLGEETQYF
TRBD2,TRBJ2-3,NA,TRBV6-5,TGTGCCAGCAGAACTAGCGGGGGCCCTAATACGCAGTATTTT,CASRTSGGPNTQYF
NA,TRBJ1-3,NA,TRBV6-6,TGTGCCAGCCTTCGGGGGAACGGAAACACCATATATTTT,CASLRGNGNTIYF
NA,TRBJ2-7,NA,TRBV19,TGTGCCAGTAGTATTAAGGTTCTTCCAGGCCACGAGCAGTACTTC,CASSIKVLPGHEQYF
NA,TRBJ2-1,NA,TRBV19,TGTGCCAGTAGTAGGCAGGGATTATACAATGAGCAGTTCTTC,CASSRQGLYNEQFF
TRBD1,TRBJ2-7,NA,TRBV5-6,TGTGCCAGCAGCTTCGACAGGGGGCCCTACGAGCAGTACTTC,CASSFDRGPYEQYF
TRBD2,TRBJ2-5,NA,TRBV27,TGTGCCAGCAGGGGACTAGCGGGAGGACGAGTGGAGACCCAGTACTTC,CASRGLAGGRVETQYF
TRBD2,TRBJ2-1,NA,TRBV3-1/TRBV3-2,TGTGCCAGCAGCCAATGGCGGGGGGACTACTACAATGAGCAGTTCTTC,CASSQWRGDYYNEQFF
TRBD1,TRBJ1-5,few,TRBV5-1,TGCGCCAGCAGACTTGGACAGGGGGGCAATCAGCCCCAGCATTTT,CASRLGQGGNQPQHF
NA,TRBJ1-3,NA,TRBV9,TGTGCCAGCAGCGGAGGGATCCGGCAGGCTGGAAACACCATATATTTT,CASSGGIRQAGNTIYF
NA,TRBJ1-3,NA,TRBV5-1,TGCGCCAGCAGCTCAGGGTCTGGAAACACCATATATTTT,CASSSGSGNTIYF
NA,TRBJ1-3,NA,TRBV5-1,TGCGCCAGCAGCTCTACAGGTGGTGGTGGAAACACCATATATTTT,CASSSTGGGGNTIYF
NA,TRBJ2-6,NA,TRBV19,TGTGCCAGTAGTGTTATGGGAGTCTCTGGGGCCAACGTCCTGACTTTC,CASSVMGVSGANVLTF
NA,TRBJ1-5,NA,TRBV19,TGTGCCAGTAGTATAGTTTGGACAGCCGATGCCCAGCCCCAGCATTTT,CASSIVWTADAQPQHF
TRBD2,TRBJ2-3,NA,TRBV10-3,TGTGCCATCAGCCCCGGGACTAACATACCGTTTTTTGACTTGGATACGCAGTATTTT,CAISPGTNIPFFDLDTQYF
NA,TRBJ2-7,NA,TRBV3-1/TRBV3-2,TGTGCCAGCAGCCCCCTCGGGGGGCAGGGCGAGCAGTACTTC,CASSPLGGQGEQYF
TRBD1,TRBJ1-2,NA,TRBV28,TGTGCCAGCAGTTTGGACAGGGGGTACTATGGCTACACCTTC,CASSLDRGYYGYTF
TRBD1,TRBJ1-2,NA,TRBV19,TGTGCCAGTAGTATAGGCCGGACAGGGCCCGGCTATGGCTACACCTTC,CASSIGRTGPGYGYTF
NA,TRBJ1-1,NA,TRBV12-3/TRBV12-4,TGTGCCAGCCGACGGGATAACACTGAAGCTTTCTTT,CASRRDNTEAFF
TRBD2,TRBJ2-1,NA,TRBV27,TGTGCCAGCGGATCTCCGGGACTAGCGGGAGGAAGCTCCTACAATGAGCAGTTCTTC,CASGSPGLAGGSSYNEQFF
NA,TRBJ1-5,NA,TRBV5-8,TGTGCCAGCAGCCCCAACCTAGATAGCAATCAGCCCCAGCATTTT,CASSPNLDSNQPQHF
TRBD2,TRBJ2-1,NA,TRBV9,TGTGCCAGCAGCGGGTGGGCTAGCGGCAACAATGAGCAGTTCTTC,CASSGWASGNNEQFF
NA,TRBJ2-1,NA,TRBV9,TGTGCCAGCAGCGGTACCGCGGGGTACAATGAGCAGTTCTTC,CASSGTAGYNEQFF
TRBD2,TRBJ2-1,NA,TRBV15,TGTGCCACCAGCAGAGATCGGGCCCCGGGGGGGCTCAATGAGCAGTTCTTC,CATSRDRAPGGLNEQFF
TRBD1,TRBJ2-7,NA,TRBV3-1/TRBV3-2,TGTGCCAGCAGGACTTCAGGGGGCAACTACGAGCAGTACTTC,CASRTSGGNYEQYF
TRBD1,TRBJ1-2,NA,TRBV5-8,TGTGCCAGCAGCTTATACAGGGGTCCTGGCTACACCTTC,CASSLYRGPGYTF
TRBD1,TRBJ2-7,once,TRBV7-3,TGTGCCAGCAGCCTCGCCGCGGACAGGGGCTACGAGCAGTACTTC,CASSLAADRGYEQYF
NA,TRBJ1-2,NA,TRBV27,TGTGCCAGCAGTAGAGCAGGGGCCTATGGCTACACCTTC,CASSRAGAYGYTF